In this sample, the clone carrying this T cell receptor (beta chain) turned up many times. Its antigen is as yet unknown. The sample belongs to a study of post-analysis software for immune sequencing data. Presence of unique molecular identifiers characterized the TCR beta cDNA libraries. There were roughly 0.85 to 11 million T cells, and approximately 480,000 cDNA molecules came from them. Via MiXCR, TCRdb re-called the PCR reads, giving one row per CDR3 protein. The repertoire consists of about 200,000 distinct CDR3 sequences, with roughly 28% occurring once and the leading ten covering 3% to 4%. Study findings and constraints: Diversity measured as normalized Chao1 was significantly lower in multiple sclerosis patients than in controls. Higher frequency in patients than in controls was seen for several TRBV segments, with TRBV5-6, TRBV5-1 and TRBV20-1 among them. Batch-mates among the samples co-clustered strongly by F measure.

CDR3 length: 15 residues. V dropped 5 bases and J dropped 5; count of bases not matched to a gene: 12. This sequence was found in a girl under 18 with multiple sclerosis. The genes are TRBV12-3 or TRBV12-4 and TRBJ2-7, with TRBD1 matching 7 bases. Sequencing input: blood. CDR3 DNA: TGTGCCAGCAGTCCCCTCGACAGGGACGGAGACGAGCAGTACTTC. Translating it yields CASSPLDRDGDEQYF.